This TCR beta chain originates from a study of blood T cell repertoires in COVID-19 (dated by TCRdb to about 2020). The study in broad terms: Samples from collaborators originated in the United States, Italy and Spain and spanned both the acute and convalescent phases of COVID-19. Where available, HLA class I and class II types were taken from metadata supplied by the sample provider and were not determined by assay-based typing. A freely available public database, intended as a resource for researchers studying the immune response to SARS-CoV-2, is where the repertoires were released. Nearly every sample came with metadata listing a de-identified subject ID, COVID-19 status, age in years and sex. Samples came from the ongoing ImmuneRACE study (first 160 participants) plus 1,254 subjects from 6 global collaborators. The material from the prospective study consisted of cDNA or gDNA derived from T cells, B-cell-depleted T cells, or PBMCs. Subjects who had been exposed to COVID-19, were actively infected with it, or had recovered from it provided the deeply sampled blood TCRbeta repertoires that made up the dataset. Paper-wide results and their limitations: The amount of clinical and demographic metadata varied by source and participant and was provided uncurated.

The immunoSEQ Assay, a bias-controlled multiplex PCR, was used to amplify TCRbeta CDR3 regions from genomic DNA. As for the authors' bioinformatics: Within the assay, amplification of reference gene primers was used to estimate how many nucleated cells each sample contained. To quantify the absolute abundance of each unique TCRbeta CDR3 rearrangement, sequence reads were collapsed and filtered. For each sample, productive Simpson clonality was calculated by taking the square root of Simpson's diversity index across productive rearrangements. TCRdb took over this immuneACCESS table, retaining in-frame rearrangements with V and J assigned. Such tables are incomplete; in checked studies, under half of the missing clones stem from an unresolved V gene, and the remainder is unexplained. V and J calls and clone size are those listed in that table; D and trimming were worked out from the DNA. The sample table lists about 190,000 clones, just under 80% of them with a count of one. Roughly 2.8% of the sample is taken by the ten largest.

Whole blood was collected in K2EDTA tubes by collaborating institutions according to the institutions' own protocols. Collaborator samples were shipped for TCRbeta analysis as frozen whole blood, isolated PBMCs, or DNA extracted from either sample type. There are 13 amino acids in the CDR3, from cysteine to phenylalanine inclusive. CDR3 DNA only is kept here, 39 bases in frame from base 1. Via the germline V gene, CDR1 is SNHLY and CDR2 FYNNEI. Points on this clone: What antigen it recognizes has not been identified. Per-base qualities were not stored, and no clone one base away is much larger.

The rearranged chain carries TRBV2 and TRBJ1-2, with 8 bases matching TRBD1. Sample: peripheral blood. The sequence came from an elderly woman with active or convalescent COVID-19. The DNA is TGTGCAGCCGGGCAGGGGGCTAGCTATGGCTACACCTTC. Its protein reads: CAAGQGASYGYTF.